This is a list of T cell receptor beta chains from one sample in a study of blood T cell repertoires in COVID-19. Profiling relied on immunoSEQ multiplex PCR, and the TCRdb table lists in-frame clones only, not all of them. In the table there are around 160,000 clones, around 81% of which are singletons. The source material was peripheral blood. The receptors were sampled from a middle-aged woman with active or convalescent COVID-19. CDR3s include the opening cysteine and the closing phenylalanine or tryptophan. A D gene is named only where the DNA matches it firmly. Expanded clones are given a class, and other clones once, few, many or no size at all.

j_gene,d_gene,v_gene,abundance,CDR3aa,CDR3nt
TRBJ2-2,TRBD2,TRBV4-1,-,CASSQAGGRNTGELFF,TGCGCCAGCAGCCAAGCGGGGGGGAGGAACACCGGGGAGCTGTTTTTT
TRBJ1-2,TRBD1,TRBV2,-,CASSGTGGEYTF,TGTGCCAGCAGCGGTACAGGGGGCGAGTACACCTTC
TRBJ2-2,TRBD1,TRBV28,-,CASSFMRTGSWIANTGELFF,TGTGCCAGCAGTTTTATGCGGACAGGGAGTTGGATTGCGAACACCGGGGAGCTGTTTTTT
TRBJ1-2,TRBD1,TRBV11-2,-,CASSPDRDYGYTF,TGTGCCAGCAGCCCCGACAGGGACTATGGCTACACCTTC
TRBJ2-3,TRBD1,TRBV5-1,-,CASSSATGVGDTQYF,TGCGCCAGCAGCTCGGCTACAGGGGTGGGAGATACGCAGTATTTT
TRBJ1-3,-,TRBV5-6,-,CASSLAGGSGNTIYF,TGTGCCAGCAGCTTGGCCGGGGGTTCCGGAAACACCATATATTTT
TRBJ1-2,TRBD1,TRBV4-1,-,CASSQDEAGGYGYTF,TGCGCCAGCAGCCAAGACGAGGCAGGGGGCTATGGCTACACCTTC
TRBJ1-4,-,TRBV19,few,CASSIGGKKLFF,TGTGCCAGTAGTATCGGGGGTAAAAAACTGTTTTTT
TRBJ2-6,-,TRBV27,few,CASSLWGSSGANVLTF,TGTGCCAGCAGTTTATGGGGCAGCTCTGGGGCCAACGTCCTGACTTTC
TRBJ2-7,TRBD1,TRBV19,-,CASRDRGGREQYF,TGTGCCAGCAGGGACAGGGGTGGGCGCGAGCAGTACTTC
TRBJ1-4,TRBD1,TRBV27,many,CASSIGQGRTNEKLFF,TGTGCCAGCAGTATCGGACAGGGAAGGACTAATGAAAAACTGTTTTTT
TRBJ2-7,-,TRBV11-2,once,CASSLAPGAYEQYF,TGTGCCAGCAGCTTGGCCCCAGGGGCCTACGAGCAGTACTTC
TRBJ2-3,-,TRBV11-2,-,CASSLQGSADTQYF,TGTGCCAGCAGCTTACAAGGGAGCGCAGATACGCAGTATTTT
TRBJ1-1,-,TRBV25-1,-,CASSEWVGPAAFF,TGTGCCAGCAGTGAGTGGGTGGGGCCTGCAGCTTTCTTT
TRBJ1-6,TRBD1,TRBV27,-,CASSLTRQGGNSPLHF,TGTGCCAGCAGTTTAACCCGACAGGGGGGTAATTCACCCCTCCACTTT
TRBJ2-1,TRBD1,TRBV2,-,CASRPDQGAREQFF,TGTGCCAGCCGCCCAGATCAGGGGGCCAGGGAGCAGTTCTTC
TRBJ2-7,TRBD1,TRBV10-3,-,CAISESGTGGYEQYF,TGTGCCATCAGTGAGTCCGGGACAGGGGGCTACGAGCAGTACTTC
TRBJ1-3,-,TRBV25-1,-,CASSGGSGNTIYF,TGTGCCAGCAGCGGGGGCTCTGGAAACACCATATATTTT
TRBJ2-1,-,TRBV4-3,-,CASSQDRTGEQFF,TGCGCCAGCAGCCAAGATCGGACGGGGGAGCAGTTCTTC
TRBJ2-1,-,TRBV19,once,CASRVRELPQFF,TGTGCCAGTAGAGTACGGGAACTTCCTCAGTTCTTC
TRBJ1-1,-,TRBV4-1,-,CASSRGQNTEAFF,TGCGCCAGCAGCAGGGGACAGAACACTGAAGCTTTCTTT
TRBJ2-1,TRBD1,TRBV25-1,-,CASREGQGKNEQFF,TGTGCCAGCAGGGAGGGACAGGGTAAAAATGAGCAGTTCTTC
TRBJ2-1,TRBD2,TRBV15,-,CATGGLAGLREQFF,TGTGCCACCGGCGGTTTAGCGGGGCTTCGGGAGCAGTTCTTC
TRBJ2-2,-,TRBV6-6,-,CASRPGTNTGELFF,TGTGCCAGCAGGCCTGGGACAAACACCGGGGAGCTGTTTTTT
TRBJ2-3,TRBD1,TRBV28,-,CASSFPGTGGSRTQYF,TGTGCCAGCAGTTTTCCCGGGACAGGGGGCTCCAGGACGCAGTATTTT
TRBJ2-3,-,TRBV5-1,-,CASSFSLETTDTQYF,TGCGCCAGCAGCTTCTCCCTAGAGACCACAGATACGCAGTATTTT
TRBJ1-6,-,TRBV6-5,-,CASSYRGQSNSPLHF,TGTGCCAGCAGTTACCGAGGACAGTCCAATTCACCCCTCCACTTT
TRBJ2-5,-,TRBV28,-,CASSSGVGETQYF,TGTGCCAGCAGTTCAGGGGTGGGGGAGACCCAGTACTTC
TRBJ2-7,-,TRBV19,-,CASSIYGQTYEQYF,TGTGCCAGTAGTATATATGGACAGACCTACGAGCAGTACTTC
TRBJ2-7,-,TRBV18,-,CASSVSNGVPYEQYF,TGTGCCAGCTCAGTATCCAACGGGGTTCCGTACGAGCAGTACTTC
TRBJ2-1,TRBD2,TRBV7-9,-,CASSLGGFSYNEQFF,TGTGCCAGCAGCTTGGGGGGGTTCTCCTACAATGAGCAGTTCTTC
TRBJ2-1,TRBD2,TRBV14,-,CASSQGLAGGRNEQFF,TGTGCCAGCAGCCAGGGACTAGCGGGGGGGCGGAATGAGCAGTTCTTC
TRBJ1-2,-,TRBV7-9,-,CASSPSRTRDIPYGYTF,TGTGCCAGCAGCCCATCCCGGACACGGGACATACCTTATGGCTACACCTTC
TRBJ1-5,-,TRBV6-6,-,CASKGDYSNQPQHF,TGTGCCAGCAAGGGGGATTATAGCAATCAGCCCCAGCATTTT
TRBJ1-1,TRBD1,TRBV2,once,CASSRSQGAGTEAFF,TGTGCCAGCAGTCGGTCCCAGGGGGCGGGGACTGAAGCTTTCTTT
TRBJ1-6,-,TRBV21-1,-,CASSKGGSAPLHF,TGTGCCAGCAGCAAAGGAGGATCGGCACCCCTCCACTTT
TRBJ1-2,TRBD1,TRBV7-9,-,CASSRGQDGYTF,TGTGCCAGCAGCAGGGGACAGGATGGCTACACCTTC
TRBJ2-5,TRBD2,TRBV4-2,-,CASSQRTSGQETQYF,TGTGCCAGCAGCCAACGGACTAGCGGCCAAGAGACCCAGTACTTC
TRBJ1-1,TRBD1,TRBV7-6,-,CASSLTRGQMNTEAFF,TGTGCCAGCAGCTTAACTCGGGGACAGATGAACACTGAAGCTTTCTTT
TRBJ1-1,-,TRBV27,-,CASSLSTGWGTEAFF,TGTGCCAGCAGTTTATCTACAGGGTGGGGCACTGAAGCTTTCTTT
TRBJ2-1,-,TRBV7-2,-,CASVSYNEQFF,TGTGCCAGCGTATCCTACAATGAGCAGTTCTTC
TRBJ2-2,TRBD2,TRBV2,-,CASSEGGFGAGELFF,TGTGCCAGCAGTGAGGGAGGGTTTGGGGCCGGGGAGCTGTTTTTT
TRBJ2-7,TRBD1,TRBV5-4,-,CASSTRDRIEQYF,TGTGCCAGCAGCACGCGGGACAGGATCGAGCAGTACTTC
TRBJ2-2,-,TRBV19,-,CASSIRGALTGELFF,TGTGCCAGTAGTATCCGGGGGGCTCTTACCGGGGAGCTGTTTTTT
TRBJ1-1,TRBD1,TRBV30,few,CAWSGTGITEAFF,TGTGCCTGGAGTGGGACAGGGATCACTGAAGCTTTCTTT
TRBJ1-1,-,TRBV5-1,-,CASSLGTANTEAFF,TGCGCCAGCAGCTTGGGGACAGCGAACACTGAAGCTTTCTTT
TRBJ2-6,-,TRBV5-4,-,CASSLVATGANVLTF,TGTGCCAGCAGCTTGGTGGCAACTGGGGCCAACGTCCTGACTTTC
TRBJ2-1,TRBD2,TRBV4-1,few,CASSQGLAGALREQFF,TGCGCCAGCAGCCAAGGGCTAGCGGGGGCCCTTCGTGAGCAGTTCTTC
TRBJ1-2,-,TRBV25-1,-,CARGPLNYGYTF,TGTGCCAGGGGGCCCCTTAACTATGGCTACACCTTC
TRBJ1-4,-,TRBV6-2/TRBV6-3,-,CASSSLTVRATNEKLFF,TGTGCCAGCAGTTCCCTGACAGTCCGTGCAACTAATGAAAAACTGTTTTTT
TRBJ2-7,-,TRBV5-1,-,CASSLPSSGAEQYF,TGCGCCAGCAGCTTACCTTCGTCAGGGGCCGAGCAGTACTTC
TRBJ1-3,-,TRBV5-1,-,CASSPGGSGNTIYF,TGCGCCAGCAGCCCCGGGGGCTCTGGAAACACCATATATTTT
TRBJ2-7,-,TRBV19,-,CASRTGTSYEQYF,TGTGCCAGTAGGACAGGGACTTCCTACGAGCAGTACTTC
TRBJ2-1,TRBD1,TRBV14,once,CASSSGTGREQFF,TGTGCCAGCAGCTCAGGGACAGGCAGGGAGCAGTTCTTC
TRBJ2-2,-,TRBV6-4,many,CASSDSTSTGELFF,TGTGCCAGCAGTGACTCGACTAGCACCGGGGAGCTGTTTTTT
TRBJ1-6,-,TRBV25-1,-,CASSEGGRYSPLHF,TGTGCCAGCAGTGAGGGGGGACGATATTCACCCCTCCACTTT
TRBJ2-2,TRBD2,TRBV25-1,-,CASSWGGSGELFF,TGTGCCAGCAGCTGGGGCGGGAGCGGGGAGCTGTTTTTT
TRBJ2-4,-,TRBV6-2/TRBV6-3,-,CASSIPGTVAKNIQYF,TGTGCCAGCAGCATCCCAGGGACTGTGGCCAAAAACATTCAGTACTTC
TRBJ2-7,TRBD1,TRBV6-6,-,CASSDRGPGYEQYF,TGTGCCAGCAGCGACAGGGGGCCGGGCTACGAGCAGTACTTC
TRBJ2-1,-,TRBV28,few,CASATGLLSYNEQFF,TGTGCCAGCGCCACAGGCCTTCTCTCCTACAATGAGCAGTTCTTC